Presented here are 5 T cell receptor beta chains from one specimen sequenced in a study of blood T cell repertoires in COVID-19. The repertoire was sequenced with immunoSEQ multiplex PCR; TCRdb's copy has only in-frame clones and lacks some. Of around 110,000 clones detected, around 88% appear once; the ten largest clones hold under 7%. Sequences were obtained from peripheral blood. These receptors all come from a man aged 50-60 years with active or convalescent COVID-19.

The chain has TRBV9 and TRBJ2-2; 10 nucleotides match TRBD2. The CDR3 extends over 15 amino acids. After removal of 4 bases from V and 3 bases from J, the junction contained 3 bases not matched to a gene. Germline V lookup: CDR1 SGDLS, CDR2 YYNGEE. The CDR3 DNA reads TGTGCCAGCAGCTTGACTAGCGGGCACACCGGGGAGCTGTTTTTT. Translating gives CASSLTSGHTGELFF.

V and J are TRBV28 and TRBJ2-5; TRBD2 is a possible D gene (5 bases). CDR1 and CDR2 from the germline V gene are MDHEN and SYDVKM. V lost 6 bases and J lost 5, with 19 bases in between. The CDR3 has 15 amino acids. CDR3 residues: CASSRPGRSGETQYF. The CDR3 DNA sequence: TGTGCCAGCAGCCGCCCGGGAAGGTCGGGGGAGACCCAGTACTTC.

This rearrangement joins TRBV18 to TRBJ2-1; D is unclear. Germline CDR1 is KGHSH and CDR2 is LQKENI. This CDR3 contains 16 residues. Trimming took 2 bases from V and 0 from J, leaving 11 bases between them. CDR3 region: CASSPSSLSSYNEQFF. The CDR3 DNA sequence: TGTGCCAGCTCACCATCGTCTTTGAGCTCCTACAATGAGCAGTTCTTC. Looking up the rest from reference TRBV18 and TRBJ2-1 gives the full variable domain: NAGVMQNPRHLVRRRGQEARLRCSPMKGHSHVYWYRQLPEEGLKFMVYLQKENIIDESGMPKERFSAEFPKEGPSILRIQQVVRGDSAAYFCASSPSSLSSYNEQFFGPGTRLTVL.

V gene TRBV15 combines with J gene TRBJ1-1; 12 nucleotides line up with TRBD1. This CDR3 contains 16 residues. The germline CDR1 and CDR2 sequences are LNHNV and YYDKDF (reference sequence). The J segment lost 2 bases and the V segment lost 3 bases, leaving 4 bases of the junction unmatched. In DNA, the CDR3 is TGTGCCACCAGCAGGGGACAGGGGGCCGGCAACACTGAAGCTTTCTTT. Translating it yields CATSRGQGAGNTEAFF.

The rearrangement links TRBV29-1 to TRBJ1-3; TRBD1 agrees at 9 bases. Germline assignment: CDR1 SQVTM and CDR2 ANQGSEA. After removal of 7 bases from V and 5 bases from J, the junction contained 3 bases not matched to a gene. The CDR3 loop spans 12 amino acids. The CDR3, as DNA: TGCAGCGCGGGACAGGGAAGAAACACCATATATTTT. It encodes CSAGQGRNTIYF.